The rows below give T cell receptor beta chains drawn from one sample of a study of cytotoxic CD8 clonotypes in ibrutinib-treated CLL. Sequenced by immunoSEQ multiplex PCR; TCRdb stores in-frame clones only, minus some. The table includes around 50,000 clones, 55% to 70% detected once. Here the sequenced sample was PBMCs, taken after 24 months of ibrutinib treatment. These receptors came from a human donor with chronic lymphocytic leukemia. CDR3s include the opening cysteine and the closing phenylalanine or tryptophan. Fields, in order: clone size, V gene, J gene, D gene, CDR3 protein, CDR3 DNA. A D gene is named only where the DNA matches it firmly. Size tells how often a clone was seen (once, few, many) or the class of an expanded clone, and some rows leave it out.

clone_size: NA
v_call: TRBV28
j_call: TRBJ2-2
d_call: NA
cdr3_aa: CASSPPAAEGELFF
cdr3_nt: TGTGCCAGCAGTCCCCCCGCGGCTGAAGGGGAGCTGTTTTTT

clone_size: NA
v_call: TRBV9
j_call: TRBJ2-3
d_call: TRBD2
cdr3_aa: CASSGPGLAVYTDTQYF
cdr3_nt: TGTGCCAGCAGCGGACCGGGACTAGCGGTTTACACAGATACGCAGTATTTT

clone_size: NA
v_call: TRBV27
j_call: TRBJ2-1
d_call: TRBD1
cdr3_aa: CASSSHRGQGANEQFF
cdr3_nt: TGTGCCAGCAGCTCCCACCGCGGACAGGGTGCAAATGAGCAGTTCTTC

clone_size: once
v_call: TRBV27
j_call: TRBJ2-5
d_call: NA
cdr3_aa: CASSPTGRQTQYF
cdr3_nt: TGTGCCAGCAGTCCTACAGGGAGGCAGACCCAGTACTTC

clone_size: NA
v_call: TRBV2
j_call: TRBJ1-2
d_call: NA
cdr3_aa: CARNYREQGYTF
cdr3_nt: TGTGCCAGAAATTACAGGGAACAAGGCTACACCTTC

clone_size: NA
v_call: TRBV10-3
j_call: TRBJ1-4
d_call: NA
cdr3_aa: CAISLNSGEKLFF
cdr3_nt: TGTGCCATCAGCCTAAACAGTGGTGAAAAACTGTTTTTT

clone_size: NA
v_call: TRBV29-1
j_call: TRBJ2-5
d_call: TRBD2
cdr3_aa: CSVVPLAGVRETQYF
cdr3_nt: TGCAGCGTTGTACCACTAGCGGGAGTGAGGGAGACCCAGTACTTC

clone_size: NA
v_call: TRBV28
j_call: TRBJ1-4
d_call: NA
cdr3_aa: CASSWQGLNEKLFF
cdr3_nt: TGTGCCAGCAGTTGGCAGGGTCTCAATGAAAAACTGTTTTTT

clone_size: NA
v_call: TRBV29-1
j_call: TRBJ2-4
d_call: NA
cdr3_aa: CSGGEGRLGKNIQYF
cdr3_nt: TGCAGCGGGGGGGAAGGGCGCTTAGGCAAAAACATTCAGTACTTC

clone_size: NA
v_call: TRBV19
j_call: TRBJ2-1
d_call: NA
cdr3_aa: CASSPTPSAYNEQFF
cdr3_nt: TGTGCCAGTAGCCCGACACCGTCGGCCTACAATGAGCAGTTCTTC

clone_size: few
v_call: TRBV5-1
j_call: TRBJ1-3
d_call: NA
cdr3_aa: CASSLDNSGNTIYF
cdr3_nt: TGCGCCAGCAGCTTGGATAACTCTGGAAACACCATATATTTT

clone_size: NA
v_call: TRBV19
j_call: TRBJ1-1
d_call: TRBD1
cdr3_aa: CASSLRDRGQTAFF
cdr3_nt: TGTGCCAGTAGTTTGCGGGACAGGGGGCAAACAGCTTTCTTT

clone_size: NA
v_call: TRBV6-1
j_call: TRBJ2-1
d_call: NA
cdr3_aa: CASIEARRVYNEQFF
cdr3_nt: TGTGCCAGCATTGAGGCAAGGCGGGTCTACAATGAGCAGTTCTTC

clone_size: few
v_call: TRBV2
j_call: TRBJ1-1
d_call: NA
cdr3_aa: CASRAGRNTEAFF
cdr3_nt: TGTGCCAGCAGGGCAGGGAGAAACACTGAAGCTTTCTTT

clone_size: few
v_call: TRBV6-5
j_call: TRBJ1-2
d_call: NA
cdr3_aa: CASSYIPIRYGYTF
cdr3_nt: TGTGCCAGCAGTTATATCCCCATTCGCTATGGCTACACCTTC